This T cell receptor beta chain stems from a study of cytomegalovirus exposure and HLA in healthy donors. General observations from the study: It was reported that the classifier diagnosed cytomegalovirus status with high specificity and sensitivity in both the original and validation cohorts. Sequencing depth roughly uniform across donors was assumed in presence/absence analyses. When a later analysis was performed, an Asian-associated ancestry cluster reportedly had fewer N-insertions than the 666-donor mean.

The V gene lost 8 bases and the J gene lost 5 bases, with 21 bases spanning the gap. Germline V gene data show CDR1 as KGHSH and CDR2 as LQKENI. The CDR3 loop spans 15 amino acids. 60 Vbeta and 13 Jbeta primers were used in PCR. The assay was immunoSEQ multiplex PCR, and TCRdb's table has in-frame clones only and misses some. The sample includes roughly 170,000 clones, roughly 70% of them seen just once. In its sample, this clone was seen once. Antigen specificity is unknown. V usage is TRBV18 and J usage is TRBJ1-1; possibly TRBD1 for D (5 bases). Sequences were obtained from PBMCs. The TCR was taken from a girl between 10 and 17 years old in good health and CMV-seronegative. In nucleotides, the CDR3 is TGTGCCAGCATCGGGGGGAATGGGGAGTCAACTGAAGCTTTCTTT. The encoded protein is CASIGGNGESTEAFF.